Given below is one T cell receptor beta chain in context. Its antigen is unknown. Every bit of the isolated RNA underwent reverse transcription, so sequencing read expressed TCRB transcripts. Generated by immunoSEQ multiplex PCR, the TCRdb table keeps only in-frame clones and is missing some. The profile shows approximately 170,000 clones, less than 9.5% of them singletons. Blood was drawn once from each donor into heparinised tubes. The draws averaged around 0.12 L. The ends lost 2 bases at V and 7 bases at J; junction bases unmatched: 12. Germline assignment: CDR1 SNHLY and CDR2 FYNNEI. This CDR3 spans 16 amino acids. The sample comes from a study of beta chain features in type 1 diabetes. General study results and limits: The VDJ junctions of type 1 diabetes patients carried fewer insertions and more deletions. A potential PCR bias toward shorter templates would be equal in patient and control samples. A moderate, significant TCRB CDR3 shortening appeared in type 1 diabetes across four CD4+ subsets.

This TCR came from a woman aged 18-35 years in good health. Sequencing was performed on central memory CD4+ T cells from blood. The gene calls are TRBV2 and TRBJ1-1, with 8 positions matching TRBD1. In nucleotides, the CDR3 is TGTGCCAGCAGTGAAATGTTGGCAGGGGGCCGAGATGAAGCTTTCTTT. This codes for CASSEMLAGGRDEAFF. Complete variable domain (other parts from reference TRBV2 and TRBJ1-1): EPEVTQTPSHQVTQMGQEVILRCVPISNHLYFYWYRQILGQKVEFLVSFYNNEISEKSEIFDDQFSVERPDGSNFTLKIRSTKLEDSAMYFCASSEMLAGGRDEAFFGQGTRLTVV.